The text below deals with one T cell receptor (beta chain). Different DNA sequences within this sample yield the same CDR3. This specimen comes from a study of blood T cell repertoires in COVID-19. The wider study: COVID-19 samples from acute and convalescent phases originated in the United States, Italy and Spain. The cDNA or gDNA used as material had been derived from T cells, B-cell-depleted T cells, or PBMCs.

How the authors handled the data: Using reference gene primer amplification, nucleated cell counts were estimated. The table came from immunoSEQ multiplex PCR; TCRdb's copy has only in-frame clones and leaves some out. The V and J calls and clone size were taken over from that table, and D and trimming were inferred from the DNA. The table includes around 70,000 clones, 88% detected once. CDR3 size: 13 residues. Germline V gene sequence: CDR1 SGHTA, CDR2 FQGNSA. V dropped 3 bases and J dropped 5; count of bases not matched to a gene: 0. The chain joins TRBV7-2 to TRBJ1-5; 8 bases are a match to TRBD1. The receptor's source is a human donor in a cohort sampled during active COVID-19. The sample taken for sequencing was peripheral blood. The CDR3 is CASSLDRDQPQHF. The CDR3 coding sequence is TGTGCCAGCAGCTTGGACAGGGATCAGCCCCAGCATTTT.